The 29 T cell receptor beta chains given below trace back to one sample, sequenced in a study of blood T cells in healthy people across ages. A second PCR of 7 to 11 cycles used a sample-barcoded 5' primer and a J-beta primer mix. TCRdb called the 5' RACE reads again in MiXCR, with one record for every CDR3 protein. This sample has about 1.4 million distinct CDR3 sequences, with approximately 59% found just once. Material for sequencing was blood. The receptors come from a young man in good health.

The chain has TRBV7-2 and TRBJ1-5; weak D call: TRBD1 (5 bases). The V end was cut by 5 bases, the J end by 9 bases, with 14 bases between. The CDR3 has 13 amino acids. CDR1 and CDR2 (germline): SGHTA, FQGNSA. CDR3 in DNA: TGTGCCAGCAGCCCGGAGCAGGGTAGGCCCCAGCATTTT. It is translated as CASSPEQGRPQHF.

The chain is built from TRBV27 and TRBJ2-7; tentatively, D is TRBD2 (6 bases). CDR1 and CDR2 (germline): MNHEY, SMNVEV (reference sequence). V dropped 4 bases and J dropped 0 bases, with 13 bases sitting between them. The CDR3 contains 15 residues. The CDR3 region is CASSSGGPRSYEQYF. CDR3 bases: TGTGCCAGCAGTTCCGGAGGGCCACGCTCCTACGAGCAGTACTTC.

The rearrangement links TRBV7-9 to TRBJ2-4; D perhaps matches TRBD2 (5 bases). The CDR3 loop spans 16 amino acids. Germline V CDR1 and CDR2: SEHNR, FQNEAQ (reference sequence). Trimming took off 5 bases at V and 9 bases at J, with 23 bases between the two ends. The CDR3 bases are TGTGCCAGCAGCCACCCCTCCGGGGTTATTGAAAGCATTCAGTACTTC. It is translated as CASSHPSGVIESIQYF.

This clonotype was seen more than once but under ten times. The CDR3 sequence: CASSLGRFEKLFF. For the CDR3, the DNA is TGCGCCAGCAGCCTTGGAAGATTTGAAAAACTGTTTTTT. The V call is TRBV4-1, the J call TRBJ1-4, with D unclear. This CDR3 spans 13 amino acids. Per the germline V gene, CDR1 is MGHRA and CDR2 is YSYEKL. Trimming pared 4 bases from V and 7 bases from J, leaving 10 bases between.

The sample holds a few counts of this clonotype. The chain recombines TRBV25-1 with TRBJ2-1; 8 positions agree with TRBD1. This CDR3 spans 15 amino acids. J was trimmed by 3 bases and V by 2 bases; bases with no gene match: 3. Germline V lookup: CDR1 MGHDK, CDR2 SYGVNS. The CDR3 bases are TGTGCCAGCAGTGAAGCCAGGGGGCTCTACAATGAGCAGTTCTTC. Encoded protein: CASSEARGLYNEQFF.

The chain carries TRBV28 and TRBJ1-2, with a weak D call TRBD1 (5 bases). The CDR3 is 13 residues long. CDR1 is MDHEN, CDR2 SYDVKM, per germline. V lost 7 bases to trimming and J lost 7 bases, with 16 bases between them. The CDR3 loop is CASNLAGGGGYTF. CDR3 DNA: TGTGCCAGCAACCTCGCGGGGGGAGGTGGCTACACCTTC.

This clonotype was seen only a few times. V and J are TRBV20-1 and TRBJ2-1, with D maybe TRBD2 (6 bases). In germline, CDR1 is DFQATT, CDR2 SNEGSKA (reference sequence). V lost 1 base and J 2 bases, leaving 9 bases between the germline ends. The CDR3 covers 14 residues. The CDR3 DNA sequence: TGCAGTGCTAGAGGCGGGGTTACCTACAATGAGCAGTTCTTC. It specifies CSARGGVTYNEQFF.

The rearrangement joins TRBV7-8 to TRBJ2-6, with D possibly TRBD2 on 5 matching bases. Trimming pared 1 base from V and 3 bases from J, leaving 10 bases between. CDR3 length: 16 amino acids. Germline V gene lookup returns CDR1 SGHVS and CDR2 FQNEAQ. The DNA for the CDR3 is TGTGCCAGCAGCTTAGTGGACGGGGTTGGGGCCAACGTCCTGACTTTC. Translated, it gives CASSLVDGVGANVLTF.

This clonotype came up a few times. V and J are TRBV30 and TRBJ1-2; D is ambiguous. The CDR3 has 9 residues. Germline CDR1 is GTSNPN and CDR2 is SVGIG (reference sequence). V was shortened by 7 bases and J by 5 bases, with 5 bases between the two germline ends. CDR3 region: CASDYGYTF. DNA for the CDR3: TGTGCCTCGGATTATGGCTACACCTTC.

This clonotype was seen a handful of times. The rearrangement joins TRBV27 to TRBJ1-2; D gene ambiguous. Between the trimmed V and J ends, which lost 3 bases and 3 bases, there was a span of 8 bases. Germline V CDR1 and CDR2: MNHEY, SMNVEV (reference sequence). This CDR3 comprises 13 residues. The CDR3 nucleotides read TGTGCCAGCAGTTTTGGCCAGCACTATGGCTACACCTTC. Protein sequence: CASSFGQHYGYTF.

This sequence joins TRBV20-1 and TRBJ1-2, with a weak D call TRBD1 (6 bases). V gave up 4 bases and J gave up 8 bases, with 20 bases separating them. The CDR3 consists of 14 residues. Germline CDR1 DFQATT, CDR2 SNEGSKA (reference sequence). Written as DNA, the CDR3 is TGCAGTGCTAAATATGGGGGGGCCGGGTACGGCTACACCTTC. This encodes CSAKYGGAGYGYTF.

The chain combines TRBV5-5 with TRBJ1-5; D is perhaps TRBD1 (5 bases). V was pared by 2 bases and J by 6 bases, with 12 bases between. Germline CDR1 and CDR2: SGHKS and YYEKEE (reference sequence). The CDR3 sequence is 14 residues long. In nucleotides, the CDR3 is TGTGCCAGCAGCTTTGGGGGGTTCAGTCAGCCCCAGCATTTT. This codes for CASSFGGFSQPQHF.

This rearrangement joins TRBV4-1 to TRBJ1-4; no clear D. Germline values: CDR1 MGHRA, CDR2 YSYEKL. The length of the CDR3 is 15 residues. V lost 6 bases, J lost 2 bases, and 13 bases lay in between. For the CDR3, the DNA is TGCGCCAGCAGGGTGAGGGCCGGCACTAATGAAAAACTGTTTTTT. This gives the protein CASRVRAGTNEKLFF.

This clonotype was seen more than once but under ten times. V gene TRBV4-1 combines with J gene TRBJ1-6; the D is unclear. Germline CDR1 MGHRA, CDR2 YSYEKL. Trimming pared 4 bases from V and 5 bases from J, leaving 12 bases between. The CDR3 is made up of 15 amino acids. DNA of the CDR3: TGCGCCAGCAGCCTGATGGACGTCGATAATTCACCCCTCCACTTT. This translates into CASSLMDVDNSPLHF.

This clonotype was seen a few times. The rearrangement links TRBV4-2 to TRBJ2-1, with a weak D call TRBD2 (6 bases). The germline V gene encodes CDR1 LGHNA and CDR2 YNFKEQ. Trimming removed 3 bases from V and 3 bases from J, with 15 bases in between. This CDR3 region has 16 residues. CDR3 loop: CASSQEGMAGYNEQFF. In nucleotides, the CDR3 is TGTGCCAGCAGCCAGGAGGGGATGGCGGGCTACAATGAGCAGTTCTTC.

CDR3 protein: CASGLGGARPQETQYF. CDR3 in DNA: TGTGCTAGTGGTTTGGGGGGGGCCCGACCGCAAGAGACCCAGTACTTC. The chain is built from TRBV12-5 and TRBJ2-5; D could derive from TRBD1 or TRBD2 (6 bases each). Germline assignment: CDR1 LGHNT and CDR2 FRNRAP. This CDR3 has 16 amino acids. The V and J ends lost 1 base and 2 bases respectively, with 14 bases between them.

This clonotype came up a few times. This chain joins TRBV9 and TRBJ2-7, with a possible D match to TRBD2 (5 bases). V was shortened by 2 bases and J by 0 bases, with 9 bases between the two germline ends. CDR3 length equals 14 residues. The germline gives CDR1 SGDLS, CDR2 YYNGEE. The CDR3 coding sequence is TGTGCCAGCAGCGTGAGGGCCGGCTCCTACGAGCAGTACTTC. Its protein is CASSVRAGSYEQYF.

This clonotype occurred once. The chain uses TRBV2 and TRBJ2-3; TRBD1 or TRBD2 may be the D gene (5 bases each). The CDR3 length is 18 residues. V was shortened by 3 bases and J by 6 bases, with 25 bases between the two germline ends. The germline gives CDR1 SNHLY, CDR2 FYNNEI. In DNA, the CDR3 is TGTGCCAGCAGTGATTTTCGGTCCGGGACCCTCCTCGGGGATACGCAGTATTTT. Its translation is CASSDFRSGTLLGDTQYF.

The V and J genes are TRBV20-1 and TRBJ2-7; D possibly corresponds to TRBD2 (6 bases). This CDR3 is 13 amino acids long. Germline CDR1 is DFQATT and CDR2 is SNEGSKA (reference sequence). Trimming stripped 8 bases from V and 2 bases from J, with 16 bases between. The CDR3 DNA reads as TGCAGTACTTTAGCGGCGCAAACCTACGAGCAGTACTTC. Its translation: CSTLAAQTYEQYF.

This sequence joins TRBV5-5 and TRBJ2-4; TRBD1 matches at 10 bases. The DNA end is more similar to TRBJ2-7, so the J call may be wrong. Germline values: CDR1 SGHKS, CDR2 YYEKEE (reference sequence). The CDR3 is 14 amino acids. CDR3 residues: CASRHPGQGYEQYF. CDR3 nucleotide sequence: TGTGCCAGCAGACACCCGGGACAGGGGTACGAGCAGTACTTC.

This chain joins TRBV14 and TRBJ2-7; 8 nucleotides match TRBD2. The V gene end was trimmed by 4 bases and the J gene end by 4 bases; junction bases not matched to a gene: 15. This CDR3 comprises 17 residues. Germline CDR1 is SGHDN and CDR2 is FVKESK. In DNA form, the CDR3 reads TGTGCCAGCAGCCTTAACCCCCCTCTAGCGGGCGATTACGAGCAGTACTTC. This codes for CASSLNPPLAGDYEQYF.

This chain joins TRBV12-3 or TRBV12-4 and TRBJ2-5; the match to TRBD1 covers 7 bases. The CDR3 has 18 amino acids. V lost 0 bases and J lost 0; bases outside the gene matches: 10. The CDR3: CASSLAQTGTANQETQYF. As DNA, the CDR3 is TGTGCCAGCAGTTTAGCGCAAACCGGGACAGCGAACCAAGAGACCCAGTACTTC.

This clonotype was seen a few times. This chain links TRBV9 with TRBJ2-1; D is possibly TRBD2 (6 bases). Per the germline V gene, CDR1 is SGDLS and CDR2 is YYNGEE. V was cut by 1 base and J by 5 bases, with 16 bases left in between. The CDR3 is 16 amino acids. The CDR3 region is CASSVSGGTANNEQFF. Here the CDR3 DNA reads TGTGCCAGCAGCGTAAGTGGGGGGACCGCTAACAATGAGCAGTTCTTC.

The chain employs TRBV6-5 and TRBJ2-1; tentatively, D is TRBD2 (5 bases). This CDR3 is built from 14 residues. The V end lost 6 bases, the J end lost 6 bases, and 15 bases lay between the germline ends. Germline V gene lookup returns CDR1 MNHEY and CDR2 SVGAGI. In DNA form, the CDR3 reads TGTGCCAGCAGATTTTCCGGGGTTCCCAATGAGCAGTTCTTC. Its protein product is CASRFSGVPNEQFF.

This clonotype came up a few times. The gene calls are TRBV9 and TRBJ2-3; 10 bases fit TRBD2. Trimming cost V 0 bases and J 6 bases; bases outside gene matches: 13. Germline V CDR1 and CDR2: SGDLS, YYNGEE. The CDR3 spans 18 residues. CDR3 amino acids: CASSVGLAGARPQDTQYF. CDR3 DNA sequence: TGTGCCAGCAGCGTAGGGCTAGCGGGGGCCCGACCACAGGATACGCAGTATTTT.

The CDR3 spells CASSYWGRDADTQYF. In DNA, the CDR3 is TGTGCCAGCAGTTACTGGGGGCGCGACGCAGATACGCAGTATTTT. V gene TRBV6-6 combines with J gene TRBJ2-3; the D gene is possibly TRBD1 (6 bases). The ends were cut back, 1 base at V and 4 bases at J, with 12 bases in the middle. In germline, CDR1 is MNHNY, CDR2 SVGAGI (reference sequence). CDR3 length: 15 amino acids.

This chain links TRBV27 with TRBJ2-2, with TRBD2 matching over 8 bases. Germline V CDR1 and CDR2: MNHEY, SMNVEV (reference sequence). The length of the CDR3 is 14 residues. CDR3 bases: TGTGCGGTGGGACTAGAGGCGAACACCGGGGAGCTGTTTTTT. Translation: CAVGLEANTGELFF.

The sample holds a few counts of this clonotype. This chain's CDR3 is CASSSVNQETQYF. The CDR3 DNA is TGTGCCAGCAGTTCGGTCAACCAAGAGACCCAGTACTTC. The chain is built from TRBV7-2 and TRBJ2-5; D not certain. The CDR3 extends over 13 amino acids. Germline V lookup: CDR1 SGHTA, CDR2 FQGNSA. Trimming removed 6 bases at V and 0 bases at J, with 8 bases between.

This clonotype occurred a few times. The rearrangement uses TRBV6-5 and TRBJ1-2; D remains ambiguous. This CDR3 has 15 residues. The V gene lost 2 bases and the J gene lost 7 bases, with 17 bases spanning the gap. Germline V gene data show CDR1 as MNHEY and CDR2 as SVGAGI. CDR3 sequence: CASSYGSSQLSGYTF. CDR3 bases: TGTGCCAGCAGTTACGGGAGCTCCCAACTCTCTGGCTACACCTTC.